A single T cell receptor (beta chain) is shown here with its context. No antigen is known for it. This table comes from immunoSEQ multiplex PCR, and its TCRdb copy is limited to in-frame clones, with some not included. The sample lists about 200,000 clones, around nine tenths occurring once. This entry belongs to a study of cytomegalovirus exposure and HLA in healthy donors. Study information: A later analysis reported the 130 or so validation repertoires used the same platform as the 550 to 800 first-cohort repertoires. Study-wide results and limits: Researchers catalogued approximately 160 TCR beta chains as cytomegalovirus-associated. Rare sequences made up most TCRs, while some public TCRs were found in many donors.

Sequencing was performed on PBMCs. The TCR comes from a woman between 18 and 30 years old in good health and CMV-seronegative.

The CDR3 region has the DNA TGTGCCAGCAGCGTCTCAGGGGGTGCGGGCGAGCAGTACTTC. This translates into CASSVSGGAGEQYF. This chain joins TRBV11-2 and TRBJ2-7; 7 bases fit TRBD1. Germline V gene lookup returns CDR1 SGHAT and CDR2 FQNNGV. The CDR3 spans 14 residues. The ends lost 5 bases at V and 6 bases at J; junction bases unmatched: 10.